Below, 32 T cell receptor beta chains from the same sample are listed, as sequenced in a study of vaccination effects on CD4 cells after COVID-19. For these receptors, no antigen is known. Produced via immunoSEQ multiplex PCR; TCRdb's table is partial and in-frame only. The repertoire holds 14,000 or so clones, with 75% to 80% as singletons. The ViraFEST assay expanded antigen-specific CD4+ T cells with viral peptide pools before sequencing. Scientists isolated CD4+ T cells after an approximately 10-day culture period ended. SARS-CoV-2 infected the person between March and December 2020, as confirmed by PCR. Of the BNT162b2 and mRNA-1273 vaccines, participants received two doses of one or the other. This sample comprised CD4+ T cells from PBMCs cultured with HCoV-NL63 spike peptides, obtained after COVID-19 vaccination. Source of these receptors: a human donor who had a prior SARS-CoV-2 infection.

The chain has TRBV6-4 and TRBJ1-6; 9 bases are a match to TRBD1. This CDR3 is built from 14 residues. Germline CDR1 and CDR2: MRHNA and SNTAGT. J was trimmed by 9 bases and V by 0 bases; bases with no gene match: 0. DNA of the CDR3: TGTGCCAGCAGTGACTCGGACAGGGGTTCACCCCTCCACTTT. This encodes CASSDSDRGSPLHF.

CDR3 loop: CASSMEAALGNEKLFF. In DNA, the CDR3 is TGTGCCAGTAGTATGGAGGCGGCCCTCGGTAATGAAAAACTGTTTTTT. The rearrangement joins TRBV19 to TRBJ1-4; D remains unclear. Trimming left V 3 bases short and J 4 bases short, with 15 bases between. This CDR3 is built from 16 residues. The germline V gene encodes CDR1 LNHDA and CDR2 SQIVND (reference sequence). Combining the CDR3 with reference TRBV19 and TRBJ1-4 gives the whole variable domain DGGITQSPKYLFRKEGQNVTLSCEQNLNHDAMYWYRQDPGQGLRLIYYSQIVNDFQKGDIAEGYSVSREKKESFPLTVTSAQKNPTAFYLCASSMEAALGNEKLFFGSGTQLSVL.

The chain carries TRBV4-2 and TRBJ1-1; perhaps TRBD1 as D (6 bases). This CDR3 spans 14 amino acids. CDR1 LGHNA and CDR2 YNFKEQ come from the germline V gene. Trimming stripped 4 bases from V and 5 bases from J, with 14 bases between. CDR3 residues: CASSLEGEGTEAFF. The CDR3 nucleotides read TGTGCCAGCAGCCTTGAGGGGGAGGGTACTGAAGCTTTCTTT.

The chain carries TRBV27 and TRBJ1-1; D call uncertain. The V end was cut by 3 bases, the J end by 0 bases, with 8 bases between. CDR1 and CDR2 from the germline V gene are MNHEY and SMNVEV (reference sequence). The CDR3 loop spans 14 amino acids. The CDR3 protein is CASSFSQLNTEAFF. The CDR3, as DNA: TGTGCCAGCAGTTTCAGTCAGTTGAACACTGAAGCTTTCTTT.

The chain has TRBV10-3 and TRBJ2-1; 15 positions agree with TRBD2. Germline V gene data show CDR1 as ENHRY and CDR2 as SYGVKD. This CDR3 has 17 residues. V was clipped by 6 bases and J by 7 bases; unmatched bases: 10. The CDR3 DNA is TGTGCCATCAGGGACGAGTCCGGGACTAGCGGGGGGAATGAGCAGTTCTTC. It yields the protein CAIRDESGTSGGNEQFF.

This clone has a handful of counts. This chain uses TRBV6-1 with TRBJ1-6; D possibly corresponds to TRBD1 (6 bases). V was shortened by 3 bases and J by 1 base, with 10 bases between the two germline ends. The germline CDR1 and CDR2 sequences are MNHNS and SASEGT. This CDR3 region has 16 residues. The CDR3 nucleotides read TGTGCCAGCAGTGATATCCAGGGGTCCTATAATTCACCCCTCCACTTT. This codes for CASSDIQGSYNSPLHF.

This rearrangement joins TRBV6-6 to TRBJ1-2, with 8 bases that match TRBD1. The CDR3 contains 12 residues. J was trimmed by 7 bases and V by 5 bases; bases with no gene match: 3. The germline gives CDR1 MNHNY, CDR2 SVGAGI (reference sequence). CDR3 in DNA: TGTGCCAGCAGTACGGACAGGGTTGGCTACACCTTC. Protein: CASSTDRVGYTF.

The chain links TRBV14 to TRBJ2-3; the D gene is possibly TRBD1 (5 bases). Germline CDR1 is SGHDN and CDR2 is FVKESK. The V gene lost 1 base and the J gene lost 7 bases, with 12 bases spanning the gap. This CDR3 has 14 residues. CDR3: CASSQGGRGNTQYF. The CDR3 DNA follows: TGTGCCAGCAGCCAAGGTGGAAGGGGAAATACGCAGTATTTT.

This rearrangement joins TRBV19 to TRBJ2-1; D is uncertain. The CDR3 totals 14 residues. V lost 11 bases and J lost 0, with 14 bases in between. The germline V gene has CDR1 LNHDA and CDR2 SQIVND (reference sequence). CDR3 residues: CAGPRPGSYNEQFF. The CDR3 nucleotides read TGTGCCGGCCCTAGACCTGGCTCCTACAATGAGCAGTTCTTC.

This clone was seen just once. The chain combines TRBV11-2 with TRBJ2-4; D remains unclear. V was shortened by 4 bases and J by 8 bases, with 18 bases between the two germline ends. This CDR3 spans 15 amino acids. CDR1 SGHAT and CDR2 FQNNGV come from the germline V gene. CDR3 bases: TGTGCCAGCAGCTCTTCGGCCAGTAGGGCCGACATTCAGTACTTC. Translating it yields CASSSSASRADIQYF.

The chain has TRBV2 and TRBJ1-2; D is uncertain. CDR1 is SNHLY, CDR2 FYNNEI, per germline. CDR3 size: 15 residues. Trimming left V 4 bases short and J 9 bases short, with 21 bases between. CDR3 region: CASSGFSGLSSSYTF. The DNA for the CDR3 is TGTGCCAGCAGTGGCTTCTCGGGGTTGAGTAGTAGCTACACCTTC.

The CDR3 coding sequence is TGTGCCAGCAGCCACGGACAGGGGGTGAGGGAGCAGTACTTC. Residues: CASSHGQGVREQYF. The gene calls are TRBV11-1 and TRBJ2-7; 10 nucleotides match TRBD1. V lost 5 bases to trimming and J lost 7 bases; unmatched junction nucleotides: 8. CDR1 SGHAT and CDR2 FQDESV come from the germline V gene (reference sequence). The CDR3 contains 14 residues.

The J gene is TRBJ1-3, the V gene TRBV7-9; D not certain. CDR1 and CDR2 from the germline V gene are SEHNR and FQNEAQ (reference sequence). Trimming cost V 4 bases and J 2 bases, with 0 bases left between them. The CDR3 spans 11 residues. CDR3 in DNA: TGTGCCAGCAGCTCTGGAAACACCATATATTTT. This sequence encodes CASSSGNTIYF.

This chain uses TRBV21-1 with TRBJ1-4; no check of the table's D call, TRBD1, against the DNA was made. TRBV21-1 is recorded as a pseudogene. This CDR3 spans 13 amino acids. CDR3 DNA: TGTGCCAGCAGCAAAGAGGACAGTGAAAAACTGTTTTTT. Its translation is CASSKEDSEKLFF.

The rearrangement joins TRBV5-1 to TRBJ2-7; tentatively, D is TRBD1 or TRBD2 (6 bases each). V was shortened by 0 bases and J by 3 bases, with 13 bases between the two germline ends. This CDR3 is built from 15 residues. CDR1 and CDR2 (germline): SGHRS, YFSETQ. For the CDR3, the DNA is TGCGCCAGCAGCTTGGAAACGGGGGCGTACTACGAGCAGTACTTC. Translating gives CASSLETGAYYEQYF.

This rearrangement joins TRBV19 to TRBJ2-3, with 10 bases fitting TRBD2. There are 14 residues in the CDR3. Looked up from germline, CDR1 is LNHDA and CDR2 is SQIVND (reference sequence). V trimming: 8 bases; J trimming: 1 base; junction bases outside the gene matches: 3. The CDR3 DNA is TGTGCCAGTGCAGCGGGGGGGGGCACAGATACGCAGTATTTT. Translated, it gives CASAAGGGTDTQYF.

The rearrangement joins TRBV7-8 to TRBJ2-2, with 11 bases that match TRBD2. The J segment lost 4 bases and the V segment lost 1 base, leaving 8 bases of the junction unmatched. From germline, CDR1 is SGHVS and CDR2 FQNEAQ. The CDR3 contains 18 residues. The CDR3 DNA is TGTGCCAGCAGCTTAGTTACTAGCGGGAGCGGTGGCACCGGGGAGCTGTTTTTT. Translating gives CASSLVTSGSGGTGELFF.

This chain uses TRBV6-6 with TRBJ2-1, with D possibly being TRBD2 (5 bases). CDR1 is MNHNY, CDR2 SVGAGI, per germline (reference sequence). The CDR3 contains 14 residues. V was shortened by 4 bases and J by 8 bases, with 15 bases between the two germline ends. This CDR3 reads CASSSSAVSDEQFF. The CDR3 coding sequence is TGTGCCAGCAGTTCGTCGGCGGTTAGCGATGAGCAGTTCTTC.

This chain connects TRBV11-3 to TRBJ2-1, with a tentative D call TRBD1 (6 bases). Trimming took 1 base from V and 1 from J, leaving 8 bases between them. Germline-derived CDR1 and CDR2 are SGHNT and YENEEA. CDR3 length: 15 residues. CDR3 sequence reads: CASSLGGPSYNEQFF. CDR3 in DNA: TGTGCCAGCAGCTTAGGGGGGCCTTCCTACAATGAGCAGTTCTTC.

Only a few counts were recorded for this clone. The V gene is TRBV19, the J gene TRBJ2-3; the match to TRBD2 covers 8 bases. The V gene's germline CDR1 is LNHDA and CDR2 SQIVND (reference sequence). J gave up 4 bases and V 1 base, and 1 base lay outside the gene matches. The CDR3 length is 14 residues. DNA for the CDR3: TGTGCCAGTAGTATAGGGACTAGCCCAGATACGCAGTATTTT. This codes for CASSIGTSPDTQYF.

The rearrangement uses TRBV9 and TRBJ2-1, with TRBD2 matching 7 bases. Unmatched junction bases numbered 8, after V lost 6 bases and J lost 2 bases. CDR1 and CDR2 from the germline V gene are SGDLS and YYNGEE. The CDR3 consists of 15 residues. CDR3 loop: CASNPSGTTYNEQFF. For the CDR3, the DNA is TGTGCCAGCAACCCCTCGGGGACTACCTACAATGAGCAGTTCTTC.

The chain carries TRBV19 and TRBJ1-3; D possibly corresponds to TRBD1 (5 bases). Germline lookup yields CDR1 LNHDA and CDR2 SQIVND (reference sequence). The CDR3 has 15 residues. The V end was cut by 1 base, the J end by 0 bases, with 7 bases between. The CDR3 loop reads CASSIVTGSGNTIYF. The DNA for the CDR3 is TGTGCCAGTAGTATAGTTACAGGCTCTGGAAACACCATATATTTT.

The chain is built from TRBV7-8 and TRBJ1-1; TRBD1 aligns across 8 bases. J gave up 1 base and V 6 bases, and 7 bases lay outside the gene matches. Germline V CDR1 and CDR2: SGHVS, FQNEAQ. The CDR3 length is 15 residues. The CDR3 region is CASRSIGQGNTEAFF. In DNA form, the CDR3 reads TGTGCCAGCAGATCCATTGGACAGGGGAACACTGAAGCTTTCTTT.

The sample holds a few counts of this clone. CDR3 in DNA: TGTGCCAGCAGCAATAGACAGGTTGGGGACACCATATATTTT. This gives the protein CASSNRQVGDTIYF. The chain is built from TRBV5-6 and TRBJ1-3; a weak D match, TRBD1 (6 bases). Germline CDR1 SGHDT, CDR2 YYEEEE. This CDR3 spans 14 amino acids. V lost 4 bases to trimming and J lost 8 bases, with 16 bases between them.

This chain joins TRBV25-1 and TRBJ2-5; D is tentatively TRBD1 or TRBD2 (5 bases each). Looked up from germline, CDR1 is MGHDK and CDR2 is SYGVNS. The CDR3 runs 13 residues. The V end was cut by 6 bases, the J end by 5 bases, with 13 bases between. In nucleotides, the CDR3 is TGTGCCAGCAGCCCACCGGGGCGCGAGACCCAGTACTTC. The encoded protein is CASSPPGRETQYF.

V gene TRBV7-8 combines with J gene TRBJ2-7, with TRBD2 matching over 10 bases. The CDR3 runs 16 residues. The junction had 10 bases not matched to a gene; V was cut back by 5 bases and J by 3 bases. CDR1 SGHVS and CDR2 FQNEAQ come from the germline V gene. CDR3 nucleotides: TGTGCCAGCAGCCCCTACCGGGTAGCGGGGGGCTACGAGCAGTACTTC. Its protein is CASSPYRVAGGYEQYF.

The chain is built from TRBV5-4 and TRBJ2-7; 9 nucleotides match TRBD2. CDR1 SGHNT and CDR2 YYREEE come from the germline V gene (reference sequence). With V trimmed by 2 bases and J by 6 bases, 6 bases remained unmatched. The CDR3 is made up of 14 amino acids. The CDR3 loop is CASSLSGLASEQYF. Written as DNA, the CDR3 is TGTGCCAGCAGCTTATCGGGACTAGCTTCCGAGCAGTACTTC.

This clone was observed a few times. This chain links TRBV24-1 with TRBJ1-2; D gene ambiguous. CDR3 size: 15 residues. V shed 1 base and J shed 5 bases, with 13 bases lying between them. In germline, CDR1 is KGHDR, CDR2 SFDVKD. The DNA for the CDR3 is TGTGCCACCAGTGATTTTTATTTAGAGAATTATGGCTACACCTTC. This codes for CATSDFYLENYGYTF.

The CDR3 here is CASSLVTGSGKFF. The CDR3 nucleotides read TGCGCCAGCAGCTTGGTGACAGGGTCTGGGAAGTTCTTC. V usage is TRBV5-1 and J usage is TRBJ2-1; 7 bases match TRBD1. The CDR3 totals 13 residues. J gave up 14 bases and V 0 bases, and 8 bases lay outside the gene matches. The germline CDR1 and CDR2 sequences are SGHRS and YFSETQ.

The chain employs TRBV10-2 and TRBJ2-7; TRBD2 aligns across 9 bases. From germline, CDR1 is WSHSY and CDR2 SAAADI. The junction had 8 bases not matched to a gene; V was cut back by 9 bases and J by 2 bases. The CDR3 contains 14 residues. The CDR3 region has the DNA TGCGCCAGTAGGCTAGCGGGGACCCCCTACGAGCAGTACTTC. This sequence encodes CASRLAGTPYEQYF.

In this sample, this clone is medium-sized. This chain uses TRBV2 with TRBJ2-7; no reliable D call. Per the germline V gene, CDR1 is SNHLY and CDR2 is FYNNEI. V lost 7 bases to trimming and J lost 0 bases, with 13 bases between them. This CDR3 has 14 amino acids. The CDR3 loop is CASNRDLFSYEQYF. The CDR3 DNA reads TGTGCCAGCAATCGAGACTTATTCTCCTACGAGCAGTACTTC.

V is TRBV5-1 and J is TRBJ2-3; perhaps TRBD1 as D (6 bases). Germline CDR1 is SGHRS and CDR2 is YFSETQ. The length of the CDR3 is 14 residues. Trimming removed 6 bases at V and 0 bases at J, with 11 bases between. The CDR3 region is CASTPGQSTDTQYF. CDR3 nucleotide sequence: TGCGCCAGCACTCCCGGACAGAGCACAGATACGCAGTATTTT.